This T cell receptor beta chain was documented in a study of CD8 T cells in Susac syndrome. While CD8+ and CD4+ T cells were isolated negatively, TEMRA cells were enriched by FACS. Trimming cost V 5 bases and J 2 bases; bases outside gene matches: 5. From germline, CDR1 is DFQATT and CDR2 SNEGSKA (reference sequence). The CDR3 runs to 14 residues. The RNA, about 0.45 to 1 ug, was put through reverse transcription using random hexamers. Multiplex PCR with immunoSEQ amplified the TCR beta CDR3 across 54 Vbeta and 13 Jbeta. TCRdb reprocessed the immunoSEQ multiplex PCR reads via MiXCR and lists one record per CDR3 protein. The table shows approximately 70,000 distinct CDR3 sequences, with over 95% occurring only once.

What was sequenced was CD4+ T cells from PBMCs. J is TRBJ2-1 and V is TRBV20-1; TRBD2 aligns across 8 bases. This clonotype originated in a human donor with multiple sclerosis. CDR3 in amino acids: CSASERGPYNEQFF. Written as DNA, the CDR3 is TGCAGTGCTTCTGAGCGGGGGCCCTACAATGAGCAGTTCTTC.